The sequence of this T cell receptor (beta chain) was determined in a study of cytomegalovirus exposure and HLA in healthy donors (dated by TCRdb to about 2017). In terms of the full investigation: An earlier analysis of approximately 600 of the donors reported 250 to 350 Gb of sequence data and some 120 million unique TCR beta sequences from about 179 million T cells. An early release that covered approximately 600 HLA-typed donors contained approximately 300 gigabases of sequencing data and some 87 million unique TCR sequences. Of the roughly 410 genotyped donors, approximately 80% were placed in the genetic ancestry cluster associated with self-reported Caucasian donors. The aim of the study was to test whether cataloging public T cell receptors could identify signatures of past pathogen exposure. The study used immunosequencing to profile the T cell repertoires of under 700 subjects and linked those repertoires to cytomegalovirus serostatus. In addition to the first cohort of 666 subjects, a separate validation cohort of approximately 130 different subjects was used. The study combined high-throughput TCR immunosequencing, statistical association of individual TCRs with disease status, and machine learning to predict cytomegalovirus infection status. To study patterns of TCR occurrence, a later analysis re-analyzed previously published TCR beta repertoires from 666 donors and added high-resolution HLA genotyping. The later analysis used no new phenotypic data to find candidate immune exposures, relying instead on TCR beta sequences and their occurrence across donors. An earlier analysis of approximately 500 of the donors applied high-throughput TCR beta sequencing to assess whether each TCR beta V gene segment acted as functional or pseudogenic. Donor age, sex, ethnicity and CMV serostatus were collected together with the repertoire data. A later genetic analysis took genome-wide SNP genotypes for about 55% of the 666 donors and used that subset as a discovery cohort. All discovery cohort repertoires had been generated using a single sequencing platform. Class I and class II HLA loci were covered by the typing at four-digit resolution. Typing coverage varied by locus: about 620-630 donors for A, B, C, DRB1 and DQB1; roughly 520 for DQA1; more than 600 for DPA1; roughly 450 for DPB1. A handful of DR-DQ haplotypes were treated as single units for association and clustering because of strong linkage in the cohort. On average, around 230,000 unique TCR beta nucleotide sequences were sequenced per donor among roughly 430 genotyped donors of the cohort, with 15% to 20% of those sequences being non-productive.

What the study reported, not specific to this receptor: Compared with the 666-donor mean, donors in an Asian-associated ancestry cluster had fewer N-insertions in productive TCRs, according to a later genetic analysis. Compared with equally common non-associated chains, HLA-associated TCR beta chains in a later analysis were more clonally expanded and had lower generation probabilities. In a later analysis, around 15,000 TCR beta sequences were associated with specific HLA alleles at a false discovery rate of 0.05. A later analysis reported that several top co-occurrence clusters appeared linked to parvovirus B19, influenza, CMV and Epstein-Barr virus. While some public TCRs were present in many individuals, most TCR sequences turned up only very rarely across donors. A further reported finding was that TCR beta sequences accurately predicted the HLA-A and HLA-B alleles for most subjects in the first cohort. In vitro tests confirmed that a few of the cytomegalovirus-associated TCR beta chains recognize cytomegalovirus antigens. According to the authors, the approach could potentially be generalized to other disease states and immunological phenotypes. Some IMGT-functional V segments, including TRBV6-2 and TRBV6-3, could not be distinguished by the 87-base-pair reads and were therefore excluded. A later analysis found that most CMV-associated TCR beta chains appeared HLA-restricted, with HLA associations seemingly driven largely by CMV exposure. According to a later analysis, TCR association rates differed among HLA loci, with DRB1 alleles showing the most associated TCRs and HLA-C alleles showing the fewest. A group of highly shared sequence variants was considered likely to be a technical artifact of the sequencing pipeline. Correlated functional status among segregating V segments might reflect linkage disequilibrium, but an unknown experimental factor could not be ruled out. Assigning TCR associations to individual alleles was difficult when HLA alleles, especially DR and DQ, strongly co-occurred. An earlier analysis of around 500 of the donors showed that most TCR beta V segments appeared in productive rearrangements either about 90% or about 30% of the time, which broadly matched IMGT annotations. This cohort had only TCR beta chains sequenced, and the lack of alpha or paired-chain data limited which features could be detected. The classifier was reported to diagnose cytomegalovirus status with high specificity and sensitivity in both the original cohort and the validation cohort. Because HLA typing was missing for some donors at each locus, association tests included only the typed subset. Because counts were too low, seventeen rarely observed V segments, including chromosome 9 orphons, were excluded from the earlier analysis of 587 of the donors. The study listed approximately 150 TCR beta chains as associated with cytomegalovirus. A later genetic analysis associated a missense DCLRE1C variant with V-gene and J-gene trimming of TCR beta chains, and an independent cohort replicated the association. CMV serostatus was the only immune exposure information available for the cohort. Roughly uniform sequencing depth across donors was assumed in presence/absence analyses, although this assumption may not hold.

Libraries were prepared through the immunoSEQ multiplex PCR assay. For the multiplex PCR, a mixture combining 60 forward primers for TCR Vbeta segments and 13 reverse primers for TCR Jbeta segments was used. A multiplex PCR assay on genomic DNA amplified the CDR3 region of rearranged TCR beta genes. On the Illumina HiSeq System, the amplified TCR beta libraries were sequenced as 87-base-pair reads. Regarding the original processing steps: In a later analysis, approximately 74 million unique TCR beta chains were counted across the roughly 670 repertoires, and around 10 million of these chains were shared by at least two donors. A nearest-neighbor algorithm error-corrected the raw reads and collapsed the reads into unique sequences, merging closely related sequences to remove PCR and sequencing errors. Alignment of CDR3 sequences to IMGT reference sequences was used to assign V, D and J gene segments. Each retained sequence needed at least a six-nucleotide match to both a V gene segment and a J gene segment. A rearrangement counted as productive if the CDR3 had no stop codons and remained in frame with V and J, and every other rearrangement counted as non-productive. CDR3 was defined according to IMGT convention as the region running from the second conserved V-encoded cysteine to the conserved J-encoded phenylalanine. The earlier analysis of about 560 of the donors excluded any sequence lacking an unambiguous match to a single V gene segment. In an earlier analysis of approximately 590 of the donors, V segments were called functional above 56.7% productive rearrangements and were called segregating when the between-donor standard deviation exceeded 5%. A statistical classification framework was built for diagnosing cytomegalovirus status from the catalog of TCR beta chain sequences. A later analysis assigned V and J genes by comparing TCR nucleotide sequences with IMGT/GENE-DB human TR gene sequences. In a later analysis, CDR3 sequences and most-parsimonious VDJ recombination scenarios were assigned using the TCRdist pipeline. A later analysis defined each TCR beta chain by its CDR3 amino acid sequence plus V-gene family, and excluded reads lacking a unique V-gene family. As a way to deal with suspected cross-contamination and a sequencing artifact, a later analysis dropped hundreds of nucleotide sequences that were highly shared and had low generation probability. In a later analysis, a clonal expansion index was calculated for each public chain from normalized within-repertoire ranks of inferred template counts. Generation probabilities in a later analysis came from a VDJ recombination model fitted to out-of-frame rearrangements, and those results were checked against IGoR. A later analysis scored TCR-TCR, TCR-HLA and TCR-CMV co-occurrence with hypergeometric tests, applying a repertoire-size bias correction to TCR pairs. A later analysis estimated false discovery rates by permuting HLA or CMV assignments 20 times. In a later analysis, co-occurring TCRs were grouped with DBSCAN, and TCRdist sequence similarity was added when clustering was performed within HLA-allele-positive subsets. Repertoires with fewer than 30,000 or more than 120,000 public chains, plus five repertoires with anomalous nucleotide sharing, were excluded from co-occurrence clustering. TCRdb provides this immuneACCESS table in a form limited to in-frame rearrangements. Some clones are lacking; in checked studies, under half of them reflect an unresolved V gene, and why the rest are absent is not known. From that table come the V and J calls and clone size; the DNA was used to work out D and trimming. This sample comprises about 97,000 clones, 60% to 75% of them detected only once. The top ten clonotypes cover approximately 2.1% of the sample.

The cohort comprised 670 or so healthy bone marrow donors. At the time of sampling, all cohort members were nominally healthy, though unrecorded immune exposures were likely present. The donor was CMV seronegative and belonged to the group of several hundred seronegative cohort members. A peripheral blood sample was provided by each donor, and peripheral blood mononuclear cells were used for TCR beta sequencing. Genomic DNA extraction from the blood cell samples was performed with the Qiagen DNeasy Blood Extraction Kit. A note on this clone: Its binding antigen is unknown. Per-base qualities were not stored, and no clone one base away is much larger.

In the germline V gene (reference sequence), CDR1 corresponds to SGHNT and CDR2 to YYREEE. Counted from cysteine to phenylalanine, this CDR3 has 15 amino acids. Only the CDR3 DNA is retained, 45 bases long and in frame from the first base. The germline ends are 18 bases apart after V is trimmed by 3 bases and J by 6 bases. The sequence is built from TRBV5-4 and TRBJ1-2; the D gene assignment is ambiguous. Sequenced: PBMCs. This receptor was identified in a woman aged 40 to 50 in good health and CMV-seronegative. The sequenced DNA: TGTGCCAGCAGCTCAAAAGTCAGCGGCCGGGATGGCTACACCTTC. Its translation reads: CASSSKVSGRDGYTF.